This T cell receptor beta chain was documented in a study of cytomegalovirus exposure and HLA in healthy donors. Between the trimmed V and J ends, which lost 0 bases and 7 bases, there was a span of 9 bases. This CDR3 spans 13 amino acids. Germline V gene data show CDR1 as MNHEY and CDR2 as SVGAGI. PCR used 60 Vbeta primers and 13 Jbeta primers. Clones were sequenced by immunoSEQ multiplex PCR, and TCRdb holds only the in-frame ones, with some missing. This sample yields 170,000 or so clones, of which 75% to 85% are seen a single time; 1.4% to 1.5% belongs to the top ten. The clonotype originates from a woman in her twenties or thirties in good health and CMV-seropositive. The sample comprised PBMCs. This rearrangement joins TRBV6-5 to TRBJ1-2; D uncertain. The CDR3 DNA reads TGTGCCAGCAGTTACTCGGGAGAAGGTGGCTACACCTTC. Amino acid sequence: CASSYSGEGGYTF.